The sequence of this T cell receptor (beta chain) was determined in a study of T cells in Graves' hyperthyroidism and ophthalmopathy. Study conclusions and caveats: Most thyroid-expanded clonotypes above 0.001 were also found in blood.

These patients, aged 18 to 65, had recently diagnosed hyperthyroidism lasting under 2 months. Fresh 10 ml peripheral blood yielded PBMCs. From RNA transcripts, TCR beta CDR3 regions were amplified. The primer set for the first-round RT-PCR of the TCR CDR3 was HTBI. MiXCR, applied by TCRdb to the multiplex PCR reads, yields one record per CDR3 protein. This sample has hundreds of thousands of distinct CDR3 sequences, with 35% to 45% found just once. This clonotype came up a few times. Its antigen is unidentified. The specimen sequenced was blood. The clonotype originates from a man in his late teens or twenties with Graves' hyperthyroidism.

CDR3 sequence: CASRFKLMNTEAFF. Here the CDR3 DNA reads TGTGCCAGCAGATTTAAGCTCATGAACACTGAAGCTTTCTTT. The chain has TRBV11-2 and TRBJ1-1; D not resolved. Germline CDR1 is SGHAT and CDR2 is FQNNGV. The CDR3 runs 14 residues. Trimming took off 6 bases at V and 0 bases at J, with 11 bases between the two ends.